This T cell receptor beta chain was captured by sequencing in a study of regulatory T cells in long-lasting Graves disease. Looked up from germline, CDR1 is MDHEN and CDR2 is SYDVKM. This CDR3 is built from 13 residues. The V gene lost 5 bases and the J gene lost 6 bases, with 13 bases spanning the gap. Time point specified: newly diagnosed GD, antithyroid drugs for less than 3 months. The TCR library was made from RNA extracted from PBMCs. EDTA tubes received nine milliliters of collected peripheral blood. Study conclusions and caveats: TCR diversity was lower in persistent than newly diagnosed Graves' disease. With persistent disease, TRBV28, TRBJ1-2 and TRBJ2-5 were the favored segments.

In its sample, this clonotype was seen many times. Its target is unknown. Arm-PCR of CDR3 regions and iRepertoire HTBI primers were the basis on which TCR beta libraries were built. TCRdb redid the calling of the multiplex PCR reads with MiXCR, one entry per CDR3 protein. The table includes 680,000 or so distinct CDR3 sequences, 15% to 20% detected once. These data were also filed under a second study, of T cells in Graves' hyperthyroidism and ophthalmopathy. This second report adds: Used for diagnoses were clinical symptoms, serum thyroxine and TRAb, thyroid ultrasound and orbital computed tomography.

This receptor was taken from a woman aged 25 to 39 with Graves disease. Here the sequenced sample was peripheral blood mononuclear cells (PBMCs), taken at new diagnosis, from a patient treated with antithyroid drugs. The chain carries TRBV28 and TRBJ1-2; D unclear. CDR3 protein: CASSHGSGDGYTF. The CDR3, as DNA: TGTGCCAGCAGTCACGGGAGCGGGGATGGCTACACCTTC.